The source of this T cell receptor beta chain is a study of blood T cell repertoires in COVID-19. The germline CDR1 and CDR2 sequences are MNHEY and SVGAGI. The J segment lost 3 bases and the V segment lost 4 bases, leaving 5 bases of the junction unmatched. This CDR3 is built from 15 residues. This clone has more than one count but fewer than ten. In the authors' workflow: Counts of nucleated cells, estimated from reference gene primer amplification, were obtained. Clones were sequenced by immunoSEQ multiplex PCR, and TCRdb holds only the in-frame ones, with some missing. For V, J and clone size, that table is used; D and trimming come from the DNA. The top ten clones hold around 0.76% of a sample with almost 200,000 clones, approximately 87% of them seen once.

This clonotype was obtained from a woman aged 70-85 years with acute or convalescent COVID-19. The chain uses TRBV6-5 and TRBJ2-7; TRBD2 matches 11 bases. Sequencing input: peripheral blood. CDR3 in amino acids: CASSSPTSGSYEQYF. CDR3 in DNA: TGTGCCAGCAGTTCGCCAACTAGCGGGAGCTACGAGCAGTACTTC.